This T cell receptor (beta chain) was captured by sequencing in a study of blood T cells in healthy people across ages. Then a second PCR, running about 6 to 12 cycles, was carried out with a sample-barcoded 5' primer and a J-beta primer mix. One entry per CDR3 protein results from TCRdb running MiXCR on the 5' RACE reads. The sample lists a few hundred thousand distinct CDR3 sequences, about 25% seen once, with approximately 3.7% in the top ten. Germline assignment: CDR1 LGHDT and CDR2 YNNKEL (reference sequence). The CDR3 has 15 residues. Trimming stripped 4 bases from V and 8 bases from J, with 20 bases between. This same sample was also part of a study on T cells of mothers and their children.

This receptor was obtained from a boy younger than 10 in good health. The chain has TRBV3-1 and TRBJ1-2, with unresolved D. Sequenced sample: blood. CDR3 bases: TGTGCCAGCAGCCTCCATCGTACTCTTCCCAGGGGCTACACCTTC. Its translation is CASSLHRTLPRGYTF.